The clone carrying this T cell receptor (beta chain) was seen more than once but under ten times. There were TCR beta CDR3 regions amplified from RNA transcripts. The TCR CDR3 first-round RT-PCR relied on the HTBI primer set. TCRdb reprocessed the multiplex PCR reads via MiXCR and lists one record per CDR3 protein. The sample holds 380,000 or so distinct CDR3 sequences, around an eighth seen once. These data are taken from a study of T cells in Graves' hyperthyroidism and ophthalmopathy. The V gene's germline CDR1 is LGHDT and CDR2 YNNKEL (reference sequence). Trimming pared 5 bases from V and 3 bases from J, leaving 7 bases between. This CDR3 comprises 12 residues.

The receptor was derived from a man under 40 with Graves' hyperthyroidism that later progressed to Graves' ophthalmopathy. The genes are TRBV3-1 and TRBJ2-5; D is ambiguous. The source material was blood. CDR3 DNA: TGTGCCAGCAGCTACTATGAAGAGACCCAGTACTTC. It specifies CASSYYEETQYF.